One sample yielded the 10 T cell receptor beta chains listed below, sequenced in a study of blood T cell repertoires in COVID-19. Produced via immunoSEQ multiplex PCR; TCRdb's table is partial and in-frame only. This sample has 100,000 to 150,000 clones, with about 83% found just once. Sequences were obtained from peripheral blood. These receptors all stem from a woman aged 45 to 65 with acute or convalescent COVID-19.

The chain is built from TRBV7-2 and TRBJ2-1; 9 bases map to TRBD2. The CDR3 spans 14 residues. Germline V gene lookup returns CDR1 SGHTA and CDR2 FQGNSA. Trimming cost V 5 bases and J 8 bases; bases outside gene matches: 7. The CDR3 DNA reads as TGTGCCAGCAGCATTAGCGGGAGAGGGGATGAGCAGTTCTTC. It yields the protein CASSISGRGDEQFF.

The V gene is TRBV18, the J gene TRBJ2-3; the D gene is possibly TRBD2 (6 bases). Germline assignment: CDR1 KGHSH and CDR2 LQKENI. This CDR3 has 14 amino acids. Between the trimmed V and J ends, which lost 7 bases and 5 bases, there was a span of 16 bases. In DNA, the CDR3 is TGTGCCAGCTTGCCTGGTACTAGCCGAGATACGCAGTATTTT. Amino acids: CASLPGTSRDTQYF.

V usage is TRBV7-9 and J usage is TRBJ1-5; 8 bases fit TRBD1. CDR1 and CDR2 (germline): SEHNR, FQNEAQ (reference sequence). The CDR3 is made up of 15 amino acids. The V segment lost 1 base and the J segment 4 bases; nucleotides outside the gene matches: 3. CDR3 region: CASSLGQGMNQPQHF. Written as DNA, the CDR3 is TGTGCCAGCAGCTTAGGACAGGGGATGAATCAGCCCCAGCATTTT.

This chain links TRBV7-2 with TRBJ2-1; tentative D call: TRBD1 (6 bases). The CDR3 has 15 amino acids. Germline V lookup: CDR1 SGHTA, CDR2 FQGNSA. V was trimmed by 5 bases and J by 0 bases, leaving 11 bases between them. The CDR3 DNA is TGTGCCAGCAGCACCGGGACACGCTCCTACAATGAGCAGTTCTTC. This sequence encodes CASSTGTRSYNEQFF.

J is TRBJ2-7 and V is TRBV3-1 (or the pseudogene TRBV3-2), with 16 bases matching TRBD2. The CDR3 is 16 amino acids. Germline V gene sequence: CDR1 LGHDT, CDR2 YNNKEL (reference sequence). The V gene end was trimmed by 4 bases and the J gene end by 12 bases; junction bases not matched to a gene: 12. CDR3 sequence: CASSLAGTSGRAWLYF. In DNA form, the CDR3 reads TGTGCCAGCAGCCTTGCCGGGACTAGCGGGAGGGCCTGGCTGTACTTC.

This chain links TRBV29-1 with TRBJ2-7; D is perhaps TRBD2 (5 bases). The ends were cut back, 7 bases at V and 1 base at J, with 8 bases in the middle. The CDR3 runs to 11 residues. Germline V gene sequence: CDR1 SQVTM, CDR2 ANQGSEA. CDR3 residues: CSAGDSYEQYF. CDR3 coding DNA: TGCAGCGCCGGGGATTCCTACGAGCAGTACTTC.

This clone was seen once. V usage is TRBV5-1 and J usage is TRBJ2-5, with D possibly being TRBD1 (6 bases). This CDR3 is built from 14 residues. The V end was cut by 1 base, the J end by 5 bases, with 12 bases between. The germline gives CDR1 SGHRS, CDR2 YFSETQ. The CDR3 spells CASSLQGGQETQYF. CDR3 DNA: TGCGCCAGCAGCTTGCAAGGGGGTCAGGAGACCCAGTACTTC.

This clone was seen a few times. This chain uses TRBV2 with TRBJ2-7, with D maybe TRBD1 (6 bases). The CDR3 consists of 14 residues. From germline, CDR1 is SNHLY and CDR2 FYNNEI. V lost 2 bases to trimming and J lost 3 bases, with 11 bases between them. CDR3 sequence reads: CASSENRDGYEQYF. CDR3 sequence (DNA): TGTGCCAGCAGTGAAAACAGGGACGGCTACGAGCAGTACTTC.

This clone was found once. The rearrangement uses TRBV4-2 and TRBJ1-5; 9 bases fit TRBD1. After removal of 3 bases from V and 6 bases from J, the junction contained 9 bases not matched to a gene. The V gene's germline CDR1 is LGHNA and CDR2 YNFKEQ. The CDR3 is 16 amino acids. The CDR3, as DNA: TGTGCCAGCAGCCAGGCCGGGACAGGGAATGTTCAGCCCCAGCATTTT. Its translation is CASSQAGTGNVQPQHF.

This chain joins TRBV21-1 and TRBJ2-7; TRBD2 reflects the table's D call only, with no check against the DNA. TRBV21-1 is given as a pseudogene. This CDR3 contains 17 residues. The CDR3 nucleotides read TGTGCCAGCAACCCGGGGCTAGCGAGTTTTCTTTCCTACGAGCAGTACTTC. This gives the protein CASNPGLASFLSYEQYF.